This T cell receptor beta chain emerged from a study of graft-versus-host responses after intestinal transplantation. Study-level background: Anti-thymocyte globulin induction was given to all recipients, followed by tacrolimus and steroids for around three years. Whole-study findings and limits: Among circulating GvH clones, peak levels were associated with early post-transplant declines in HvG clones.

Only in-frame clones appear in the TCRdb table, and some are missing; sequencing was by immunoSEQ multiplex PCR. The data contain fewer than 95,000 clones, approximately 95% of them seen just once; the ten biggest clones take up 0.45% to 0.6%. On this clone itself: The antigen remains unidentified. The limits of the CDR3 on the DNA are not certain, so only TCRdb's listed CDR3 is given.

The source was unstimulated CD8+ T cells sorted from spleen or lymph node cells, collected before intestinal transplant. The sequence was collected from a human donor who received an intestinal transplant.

The CDR3 loop is CASSLGVGGGSDWFF. The V gene is TRBV7-9, the J gene TRBJ2-1; the DNA was not compared with TRBD2, the D call given in the table. Per germline, CDR1 SEHNR and CDR2 FQNEAQ (reference sequence). The length of the CDR3 is 15 amino acids, counting both ends.